The 20 T cell receptor beta chains presented below share a single source sample, sequenced in a study of shared clonotypes between healthy human individuals. Sequencing was performed with immunoSEQ multiplex PCR; in TCRdb, only in-frame clones are kept and a portion is missing. The repertoire holds roughly 1 million clones, approximately 80% seen once, with around 0.47% in the top ten. The material sequenced was memory CD4+ T cells from PBMCs. The subset denotes: CD45RA-negative fraction. Receptors were obtained from a man between 18 and 35 years old in good health. Some clones in this sample may be carry-over from other donors' samples.

This clone was seen a handful of times. The chain recombines TRBV30 with TRBJ1-4, with 8 nucleotides matching TRBD1. V lost 5 bases and J lost 5; bases outside the gene matches: 10. Per the germline V gene, CDR1 is GTSNPN and CDR2 is SVGIG (reference sequence). This CDR3 comprises 15 residues. The CDR3 DNA reads as TGTGCCTGGGGTACGGGGACAGGTTCAAATGAAAAACTGTTTTTT. Translating it yields CAWGTGTGSNEKLFF.

The chain uses TRBV5-1 and TRBJ2-1; 12 nucleotides align to TRBD2. The V and J ends lost 4 bases and 8 bases, in that order; junction bases with no gene match: 7. Germline assignment: CDR1 SGHRS and CDR2 YFSETQ. CDR3 length: 15 residues. The CDR3: CASSEGLAGDDEQFF. CDR3 DNA: TGCGCCAGCAGCGAGGGACTAGCGGGCGACGATGAGCAGTTCTTC.

The rearrangement uses TRBV20-1 and TRBJ2-7; D not certain. Germline V gene lookup returns CDR1 DFQATT and CDR2 SNEGSKA (reference sequence). The V end was cut by 5 bases, the J end by 6 bases, with 8 bases between. The CDR3 has 10 amino acids. The CDR3 here is CSAPYPEQYF. CDR3 in DNA: TGCAGTGCTCCCTACCCCGAGCAGTACTTC.

The chain links TRBV5-1 to TRBJ1-1; D not certain. The CDR3 length is 16 residues. CDR1 is SGHRS, CDR2 YFSETQ, per germline. Trimming stripped 0 bases from V and 3 bases from J, with 15 bases between. CDR3 in DNA: TGCGCCAGCAGCTTGGGAAGAGGGTGGCGGTACACTGAAGCTTTCTTT. Protein product: CASSLGRGWRYTEAFF.

This chain joins TRBV7-2 and TRBJ1-2; 7 nucleotides agree with TRBD1. The J segment lost 4 bases and the V segment lost 5 bases, leaving 4 bases of the junction unmatched. Germline CDR1 and CDR2: SGHTA and FQGNSA. This CDR3 comprises 13 residues. Written as DNA, the CDR3 is TGTGCCAGCAGCCCGGGACAGACCTATGGCTACACCTTC. As protein: CASSPGQTYGYTF. Based on the CDR3 plus reference TRBV7-2 and TRBJ1-2, the full variable domain is GAGVSQSPSNKVTEKGKDVELRCDPISGHTALYWYRQSLGQGLEFLIYFQGNSAPDKSGLPSDRFSAERTGGSVSTLTIQRTQQEDSAVYLCASSPGQTYGYTFGSGTRLTVV.

The rearrangement uses TRBV10-1 and TRBJ2-5; 9 nucleotides align to TRBD2. V gave up 5 bases and J gave up 2 bases; unmatched junction bases: 3. The CDR3 totals 14 residues. Germline CDR1 WNHNN, CDR2 SYGVQD (reference sequence). The CDR3, as DNA: TGCGCCAGCAGTTCAGCGGGAGGACAAGAGACCCAGTACTTC. Translated, it gives CASSSAGGQETQYF.

This chain links TRBV11-2 with TRBJ1-1; a possible D gene is TRBD1 (5 bases). Trimming pared 5 bases from V and 1 base from J, leaving 23 bases between. The germline gives CDR1 SGHAT, CDR2 FQNNGV. The CDR3 consists of 18 residues. The CDR3 bases are TGTGCCAGCAGCCGACACCCCGGGACCACCTACGCGAACACTGAAGCTTTCTTT. Protein sequence: CASSRHPGTTYANTEAFF.

The rearrangement uses TRBV25-1 and TRBJ2-7; D unclear. The CDR3 contains 15 residues. Trimming took off 4 bases at V and 0 bases at J, with 13 bases between the two ends. Germline CDR1 is MGHDK and CDR2 is SYGVNS. CDR3 sequence reads: CASSVPRSSSYEQYF. The CDR3 DNA reads TGTGCCAGCAGTGTTCCTAGATCAAGCTCCTACGAGCAGTACTTC.

The chain uses TRBV6-5 and TRBJ2-7; D gene ambiguous. Germline V gives CDR1 MNHEY, CDR2 SVGAGI. Trimming left V 4 bases short and J 0 bases short, with 7 bases between. The CDR3 length is 13 residues. CDR3 in DNA: TGTGCCAGCAGTTTAGTCTACTCCTACGAGCAGTACTTC. It specifies CASSLVYSYEQYF.

The chain is built from TRBV9 and TRBJ1-4; 7 bases map to TRBD1. Germline values: CDR1 SGDLS, CDR2 YYNGEE. This CDR3 has 14 residues. Trimming took 0 bases from V and 8 from J; bases not matched to a gene: 4. In DNA, the CDR3 is TGTGCCAGCAGCGTAGATCCAGGGGGGGAAAAACTGTTTTTT. It is translated as CASSVDPGGEKLFF.

This chain uses TRBV28 with TRBJ2-5; TRBD1 matches at 11 bases. Germline CDR1 reads MDHEN; CDR2 reads SYDVKM. This CDR3 has 16 residues. Trimming cost V 4 bases and J 5 bases; bases outside gene matches: 9. CDR3 sequence (DNA): TGTGCCAGCAGTTCACTGGGACAGGGGGGCGAGGAGACCCAGTACTTC. Translated, it gives CASSSLGQGGEETQYF.

The chain links TRBV7-8 to TRBJ2-3, with 13 bases that match TRBD2. CDR3 length: 15 amino acids. The V and J ends lost 6 bases and 4 bases, in that order; junction bases with no gene match: 4. CDR1 is SGHVS and CDR2 is FQNEAQ in the germline V gene. The CDR3, as DNA: TGTGCCAGCAGTAAAACTAGCGGGAGGGCAGATACGCAGTATTTT. Translated: CASSKTSGRADTQYF.

A single count supports this clone. The rearrangement uses TRBV5-1 and TRBJ2-3; 10 positions match TRBD2. With V trimmed by 3 bases and J by 5 bases, 3 bases remained unmatched. Germline V CDR1 and CDR2: SGHRS, YFSETQ. CDR3 size: 14 residues. This CDR3 reads CASSSLAGEDTQYF. In DNA, the CDR3 is TGCGCCAGCAGCTCCCTAGCGGGGGAAGATACGCAGTATTTT.

In the case of this clone: One junction end disagrees with the germline gene, perhaps due to a read error. CDR3 DNA sequence: TGTGCCACCAGCAGAGATGGGGCCTTTCCGGACTTC. It codes for CATSRDGAFPDF. The rearrangement uses TRBV15 and TRBJ2-5; TRBD1 is a possible D gene (5 bases). This CDR3 spans 12 amino acids. Germline CDR1 and CDR2: LNHNV and YYDKDF (reference sequence).

The rearrangement links TRBV7-2 to TRBJ2-1, with 16 bases matching TRBD2. Germline CDR1 and CDR2: SGHTA and FQGNSA. The junction had 1 base not matched to a gene; V was cut back by 4 bases and J by 4 bases. The CDR3 runs 16 residues. For the CDR3, the DNA is TGTGCCAGCAGCTCGGGACTAGCGGGAGGGTACAATGAGCAGTTCTTC. This codes for CASSSGLAGGYNEQFF.

The chain joins TRBV19 to TRBJ1-2; possible D gene TRBD1, 5 bases. CDR1 LNHDA and CDR2 SQIVND come from the germline V gene (reference sequence). V was pared by 7 bases and J by 2 bases, with 20 bases between. The CDR3 loop spans 16 amino acids. In DNA form, the CDR3 reads TGTGCCAGTACTGGGGGGGATGTCCCCCTGAACTATGGCTACACCTTC. Translated, it gives CASTGGDVPLNYGYTF.

V gene TRBV18 combines with J gene TRBJ2-2; D is perhaps TRBD1 (6 bases). Germline CDR1 is KGHSH and CDR2 is LQKENI. Trimming cost V 3 bases and J 4 bases, with 9 bases left between them. The CDR3 extends over 14 amino acids. The CDR3 DNA sequence: TGTGCCAGCTCACCCAGGGACACCACCGGGGAGCTGTTTTTT. Amino acids: CASSPRDTTGELFF.

The V and J genes are TRBV19 and TRBJ2-5, with a possible D match to TRBD1 (6 bases). V was pared by 8 bases and J by 4 bases, with 11 bases between. The germline V gene has CDR1 LNHDA and CDR2 SQIVND (reference sequence). The length of the CDR3 is 12 residues. The CDR3 region is CASGARGETQYF. The CDR3 DNA follows: TGTGCCAGTGGTGCCAGGGGAGAGACCCAGTACTTC.

The chain couples TRBV6-5 to TRBJ1-5, with D hard to call. The CDR3 consists of 15 residues. Trimming stripped 4 bases from V and 0 bases from J, with 10 bases between. From germline, CDR1 is MNHEY and CDR2 SVGAGI. This CDR3 reads CASSLGLNSNQPQHF. In DNA form, the CDR3 reads TGTGCCAGCAGTTTAGGGCTAAATAGCAATCAGCCCCAGCATTTT.

This clone was recorded once. Other DNA sequences in the same sample also yield this CDR3. The chain couples TRBV7-9 to TRBJ1-5, with D hard to call. The CDR3 spans 13 residues. CDR1 and CDR2 from the germline V gene are SEHNR and FQNEAQ (reference sequence). Trimming stripped 1 base from V and 5 bases from J, with 6 bases between. CDR3 region: CASSLGQDQPQHF. The DNA of the CDR3 is TGTGCCAGCAGCTTAGGTCAAGATCAGCCCCAGCATTTT. The full variable domain, completed using reference TRBV7-9 and TRBJ1-5, is DTGVSQNPRHKITKRGQNVTFRCDPISEHNRLYWYRQTLGQGPEFLTYFQNEAQLEKSRLLSDRFSAERPKGSFSTLEIQRTEQGDSAMYLCASSLGQDQPQHFGDGTRLSIL.